This section outlines one T cell receptor beta chain sequence together with its context. Its specificity is not known. This sample was included in a study of post-analysis software for immune sequencing data. Built from TCR beta cDNA, the libraries had unique molecular identifiers in them. TCRdb called the PCR reads again in MiXCR, with one record for every CDR3 protein. The sample includes 450,000 to 700,000 distinct CDR3 sequences, about 40% of them seen just once. CDR3 length: 16 amino acids. Germline V CDR1 and CDR2: MNHEY, SVGAGI. Trimming removed 2 bases from V and 7 bases from J; junction bases left unmatched: 10. Study results and caveats: TRBV5-6, TRBV5-1 and TRBV20-1 were among a handful of TRBV segments more frequent in patients than controls.

J is TRBJ2-7 and V is TRBV6-5; 11 nucleotides match TRBD2. The sequencing input was blood. This sequence originates from a girl aged 10-17 years with multiple sclerosis. CDR3 nucleotide sequence: TGTGCCAGCAGTTACACGGGACTAGCGGCCTACAATGAGCAGTACTTC. It encodes CASSYTGLAAYNEQYF.